Below, one T cell receptor (beta chain) is given with its context. These data are taken from a study of shared clonotypes between healthy human individuals. J gave up 2 bases and V 3 bases, and 9 bases lay outside the gene matches. The CDR3 is 17 amino acids. The germline V gene has CDR1 LNHDA and CDR2 SQIVND (reference sequence). Naive CD8 isolation took CD45RO-negative cells positively selected for CCR7 and excluded terminally differentiated effector memory CD45RA+ cells. The table came from immunoSEQ multiplex PCR; TCRdb's copy has only in-frame clones and leaves some out. The table shows approximately 2,200,000 clones, with about 92% occurring only once.

V is TRBV19 and J is TRBJ2-7, with 11 bases identical to TRBD2. Sequencing was carried out using naive CD8+ T cells from PBMCs. This TCR was sampled from a man younger than 35 in good health. Some clones in this sample may be carry-over from other donors' samples. DNA of the CDR3: TGTGCCAGTAGTATTCAGGCACTAGCGGGAGTAGCCTACGAGCAGTACTTC. Amino acid sequence: CASSIQALAGVAYEQYF. Supplemented by reference TRBV19 and TRBJ2-7, the full variable domain reads DGGITQSPKYLFRKEGQNVTLSCEQNLNHDAMYWYRQDPGQGLRLIYYSQIVNDFQKGDIAEGYSVSREKKESFPLTVTSAQKNPTAFYLCASSIQALAGVAYEQYFGPGTRLTVT.